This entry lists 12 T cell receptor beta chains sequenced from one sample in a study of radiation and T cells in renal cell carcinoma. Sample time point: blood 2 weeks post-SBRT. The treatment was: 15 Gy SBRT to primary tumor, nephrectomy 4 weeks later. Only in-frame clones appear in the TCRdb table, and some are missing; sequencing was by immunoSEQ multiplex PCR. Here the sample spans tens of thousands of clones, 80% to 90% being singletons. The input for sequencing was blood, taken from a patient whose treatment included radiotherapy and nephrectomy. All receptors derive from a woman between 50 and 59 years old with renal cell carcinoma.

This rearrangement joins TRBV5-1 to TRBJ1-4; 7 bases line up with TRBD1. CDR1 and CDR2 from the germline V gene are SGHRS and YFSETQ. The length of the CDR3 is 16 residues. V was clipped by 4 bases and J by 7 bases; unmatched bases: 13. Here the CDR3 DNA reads TGCGCCAGCAGCGAAGGGGTACAGGGGAGGGCTGAAAAACTGTTTTTT. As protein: CASSEGVQGRAEKLFF.

CDR3 DNA: TGTGCCAGCAGCGTAGTAGACAGAAAGATGAACACTGAAGCTTTCTTT. It codes for CASSVVDRKMNTEAFF. The rearrangement links TRBV9 to TRBJ1-1; TRBD1 might be the D (5 bases). V was shortened by 0 bases and J by 0 bases, with 12 bases between the two germline ends. Germline-derived CDR1 and CDR2 are SGDLS and YYNGEE. The CDR3 is 16 residues long.

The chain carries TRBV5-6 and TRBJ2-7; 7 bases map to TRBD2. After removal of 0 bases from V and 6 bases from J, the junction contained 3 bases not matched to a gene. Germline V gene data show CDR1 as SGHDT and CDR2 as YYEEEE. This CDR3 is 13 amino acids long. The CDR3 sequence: CASSLVRGSEQYF. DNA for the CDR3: TGTGCCAGCAGCTTGGTGCGGGGGAGCGAGCAGTACTTC.

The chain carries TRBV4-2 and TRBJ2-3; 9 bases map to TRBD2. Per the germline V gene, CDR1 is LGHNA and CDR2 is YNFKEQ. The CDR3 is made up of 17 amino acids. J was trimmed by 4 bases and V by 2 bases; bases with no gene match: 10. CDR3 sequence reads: CASSQLAASGNADTQYF. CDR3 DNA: TGTGCCAGCAGCCAACTCGCGGCTAGCGGGAACGCAGATACGCAGTATTTT.

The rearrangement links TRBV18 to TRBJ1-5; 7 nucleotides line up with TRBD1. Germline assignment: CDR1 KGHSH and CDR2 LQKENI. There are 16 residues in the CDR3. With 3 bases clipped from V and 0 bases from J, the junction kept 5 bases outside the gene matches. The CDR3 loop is CASSPTTGPSNQPQHF. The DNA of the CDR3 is TGTGCCAGCTCACCGACGACAGGGCCTAGCAATCAGCCCCAGCATTTT.

CDR3 amino acids: CASSPDPNAYEQYF. As DNA, the CDR3 is TGTGCCAGCAGTCCCGATCCAAACGCCTACGAGCAGTACTTC. V and J are TRBV6-5 and TRBJ2-7; D not resolved. Germline assignment: CDR1 MNHEY and CDR2 SVGAGI. The CDR3 sequence is 14 residues long. The V end lost 5 bases, the J end lost 2 bases, and 13 bases lay between the germline ends.

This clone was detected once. CDR3 nucleotides: TGTGCCAGCAGCGTAGGAGCGGATTCTAGCACAGATACGCAGTATTTT. Its protein product is CASSVGADSSTDTQYF. The chain couples TRBV9 to TRBJ2-3; weak D call: TRBD2 (5 bases). CDR1 and CDR2 from the germline V gene are SGDLS and YYNGEE. V lost 0 bases to trimming and J lost 0 bases, with 11 bases between them. The CDR3 extends over 16 amino acids.

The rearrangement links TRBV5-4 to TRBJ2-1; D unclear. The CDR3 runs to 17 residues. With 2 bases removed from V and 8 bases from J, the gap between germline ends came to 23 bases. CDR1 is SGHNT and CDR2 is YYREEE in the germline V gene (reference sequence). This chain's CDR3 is CASSLSRSAVFVDEQFF. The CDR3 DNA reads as TGTGCCAGCAGCTTATCACGGAGTGCAGTTTTCGTGGATGAGCAGTTCTTC.

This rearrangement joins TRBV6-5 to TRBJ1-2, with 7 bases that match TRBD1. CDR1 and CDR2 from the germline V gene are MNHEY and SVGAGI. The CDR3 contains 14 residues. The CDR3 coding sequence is TGTGCTATACGACAGGGAGGGTCGGTCCAAGGCTACACCTTC. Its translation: CAIRQGGSVQGYTF.

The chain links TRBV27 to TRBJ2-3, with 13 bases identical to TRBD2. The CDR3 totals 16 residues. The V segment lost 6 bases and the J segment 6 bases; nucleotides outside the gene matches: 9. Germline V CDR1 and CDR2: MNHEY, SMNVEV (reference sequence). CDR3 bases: TGTGCCAGCAGCCGGAGGACTAGCGGGAGCCGGGATACGCAGTATTTT. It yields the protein CASSRRTSGSRDTQYF.

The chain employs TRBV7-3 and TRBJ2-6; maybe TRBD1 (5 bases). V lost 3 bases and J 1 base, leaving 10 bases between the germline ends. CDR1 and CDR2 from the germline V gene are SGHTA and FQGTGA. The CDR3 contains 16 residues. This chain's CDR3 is CASSFKGSSGANVLTF. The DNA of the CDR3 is TGTGCCAGCAGCTTCAAGGGGTCATCTGGGGCCAACGTCCTGACTTTC. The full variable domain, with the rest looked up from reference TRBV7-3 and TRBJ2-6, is GAGVSQTPSNKVTEKGKYVELRCDPISGHTALYWYRQSLGQGPEFLIYFQGTGAADDSGLPNDRFFAVRPEGSVSTLKIQRTERGDSAVYLCASSFKGSSGANVLTFGAGSRLTVL.

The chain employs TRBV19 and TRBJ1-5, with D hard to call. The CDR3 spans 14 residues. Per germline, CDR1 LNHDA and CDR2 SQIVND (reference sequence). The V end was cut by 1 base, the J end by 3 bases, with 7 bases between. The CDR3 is CASSIVPLNQPQHF. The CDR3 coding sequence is TGTGCCAGTAGTATAGTTCCACTCAATCAGCCCCAGCATTTT.